The clone carrying this T cell receptor beta chain was seen more than once but under ten times. What it binds is not known. Each of the patients experienced relapse following autologous stem cell transplantation, and their brentuximab vedotin exposure differed. This specimen comes from a study of PD-1 blockade in classical Hodgkin lymphoma. Study-level findings and limits: Newly diagnosed patients had diversity similar to the baseline diversity of complete responders. Newly diagnosed patients had baseline TCR diversity that was reportedly lower than that of healthy donors. By C4D1, diversity of CD4+ TCRs had risen significantly, whereas that of CD8+ TCRs had not.

The junction had 10 bases not matched to a gene; V was cut back by 1 base and J by 4 bases. The CDR3 totals 17 residues. In germline, CDR1 is MGHRA, CDR2 YSYEKL. Generated by immunoSEQ multiplex PCR, the TCRdb table keeps only in-frame clones and is missing some. The sample consists of tens of thousands of clones, around 80% of them appearing once. This rearrangement joins TRBV4-1 to TRBJ1-5; TRBD1 agrees at 7 bases. The sample here was peripheral blood mononuclear cells (PBMCs), taken before the second cycle of nivolumab. The sequence was obtained from a human donor with classical Hodgkin lymphoma. DNA of the CDR3: TGCGCCAGCAGCCAAGCGCCCTCTAGGGGGCTAAATCAGCCCCAGCATTTT. It encodes CASSQAPSRGLNQPQHF.